This T cell receptor beta chain was profiled in a study of blood T cell repertoires in COVID-19 (dated by TCRdb to the early 2020s). At the level of the whole study: Samples covering the acute and convalescent phases of COVID-19 were provided by collaborators in the United States, Italy and Spain. The material from the prospective study consisted of cDNA or gDNA derived from T cells, B-cell-depleted T cells, or PBMCs. Subjects who had been exposed to COVID-19, were actively infected with it, or had recovered from it provided the deeply sampled blood TCRbeta repertoires that made up the dataset. The repertoires were released in a freely available public database intended as a resource for research on the immune response to SARS-CoV-2. The samples were drawn from two sources: the first 160 participants of the ongoing ImmuneRACE study, and 950 to 1,500 subjects contributed by 6 global collaborators. A de-identified subject ID, COVID-19 status, age in years and sex were almost always included in the sample metadata. Where HLA class I and class II types were available, the types were taken from metadata supplied by the sample provider, not from assay-based typing.

This clone was found once. This clone's antigen is unknown. It has no much larger one-base neighbor in the sample; base qualities were not kept. TCRbeta CDR3 regions were amplified from genomic DNA by means of the immunoSEQ Assay, a bias-controlled multiplex PCR. Per the authors' processing: Nucleated cell counts per sample were estimated from amplification of reference gene primers within the assay. To quantify the absolute abundance of each unique TCRbeta CDR3 rearrangement, sequence reads were collapsed and filtered. For each sample, productive Simpson clonality was calculated as the square root of Simpson's diversity index over productive rearrangements. Sourced from immuneACCESS, this table was stored by TCRdb with only in-frame sequences that have V and J called. A share of the clones is absent; for the studies checked, an unresolved V gene accounts for under half, and the remainder has no known explanation. V and J calls and clone size come straight from that table; D and trimming were deduced from the DNA. Counted in this sample were about 260,000 clones; 70% to 85% of them appeared once. The ten largest make up 1.9% of the sample.

What the study reported, not specific to this receptor: Clinical and demographic metadata were provided uncurated, with the amount varying by source and participant.

The germline V and J ends show losses of 1 base and 5 bases respectively, and no gene match explains 8 bases of the junction. The germline V gene (reference sequence) sets CDR1 to LGHDT and CDR2 to YNNKEL. The CDR3 starts with the cysteine, ends with the phenylalanine, and has 15 residues. The read is trimmed to its CDR3 DNA, 45 bases read in frame from base 1. Whole blood was collected in K2EDTA tubes by collaborating institutions according to the institutions' own protocols. For TCRbeta analysis, collaborators shipped samples as frozen whole blood, isolated PBMCs, or DNA extracted from either of those sample types.

Rearrangement joined TRBV3-1 (or the pseudogene TRBV3-2) to TRBJ2-7; TRBD1 lines up with 7 middle nucleotides. Material for sequencing was peripheral blood. The TCR comes from an elderly woman with acute or convalescent COVID-19. In nucleotides, the sequence is TGTGCCAGCAGCCAAGCCGGGACAGTTCTCCACGAGCAGTACTTC. This codes for CASSQAGTVLHEQYF.